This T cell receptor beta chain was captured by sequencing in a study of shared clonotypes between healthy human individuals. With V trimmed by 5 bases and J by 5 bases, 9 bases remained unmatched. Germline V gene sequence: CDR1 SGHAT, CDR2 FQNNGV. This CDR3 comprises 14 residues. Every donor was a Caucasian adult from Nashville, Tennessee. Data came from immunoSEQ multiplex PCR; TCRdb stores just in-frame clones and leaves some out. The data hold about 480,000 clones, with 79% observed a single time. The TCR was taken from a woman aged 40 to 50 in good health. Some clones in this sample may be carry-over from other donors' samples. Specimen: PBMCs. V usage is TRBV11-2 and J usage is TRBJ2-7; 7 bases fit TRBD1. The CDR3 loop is CASSGRQGWDEQYF. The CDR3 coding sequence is TGTGCCAGCAGCGGAAGACAGGGTTGGGACGAGCAGTACTTC.